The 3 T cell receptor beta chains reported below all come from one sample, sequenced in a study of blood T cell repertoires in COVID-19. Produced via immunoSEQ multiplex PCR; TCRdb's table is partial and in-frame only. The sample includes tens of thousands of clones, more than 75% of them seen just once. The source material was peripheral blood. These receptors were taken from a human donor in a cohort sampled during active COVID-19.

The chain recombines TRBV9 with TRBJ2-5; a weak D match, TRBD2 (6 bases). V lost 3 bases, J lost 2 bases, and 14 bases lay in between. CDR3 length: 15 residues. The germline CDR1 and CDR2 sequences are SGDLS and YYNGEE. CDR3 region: CASSAGGDSQETQYF. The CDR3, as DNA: TGTGCCAGCAGCGCCGGCGGGGACTCGCAAGAGACCCAGTACTTC.

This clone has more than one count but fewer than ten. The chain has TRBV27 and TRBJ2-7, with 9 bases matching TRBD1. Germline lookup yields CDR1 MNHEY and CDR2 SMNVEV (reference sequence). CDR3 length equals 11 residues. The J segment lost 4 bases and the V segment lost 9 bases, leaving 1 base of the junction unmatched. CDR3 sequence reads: CASGQGYEQYF. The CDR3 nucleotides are TGTGCCAGTGGACAGGGGTACGAGCAGTACTTC.

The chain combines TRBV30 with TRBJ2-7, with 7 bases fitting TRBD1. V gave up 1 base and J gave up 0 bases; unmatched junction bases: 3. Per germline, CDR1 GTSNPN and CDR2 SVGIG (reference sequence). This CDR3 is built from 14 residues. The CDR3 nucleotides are TGTGCCTGGAGTGAGGACAGGTTCTCCTACGAGCAGTACTTC. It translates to CAWSEDRFSYEQYF.